The 25 T cell receptor beta chains reported below all come from one sample, sequenced in a study of cytomegalovirus exposure and HLA in healthy donors. A multiplex PCR was run with 60 Vbeta primers and 13 Jbeta primers. Generated by immunoSEQ multiplex PCR, the TCRdb table keeps only in-frame clones and is missing some. The table lists about 130,000 clones, about 71% of them singletons. Input material: PBMCs. These receptors originate from a woman in her 50s in good health and CMV-seronegative.

The chain couples TRBV7-2 to TRBJ1-6, with TRBD1 identical over 7 bases. CDR1 and CDR2 from the germline V gene are SGHTA and FQGNSA. V gave up 5 bases and J gave up 6 bases; unmatched junction bases: 7. This CDR3 comprises 15 residues. The CDR3 region has the DNA TGTGCCAGCAGCCCCCCGGGACAGATTAATTCACCCCTCCACTTT. Amino acid sequence: CASSPPGQINSPLHF.

The chain recombines TRBV7-2 with TRBJ1-1; tentative D call: TRBD1 (5 bases). Germline V gives CDR1 SGHTA, CDR2 FQGNSA. The CDR3 consists of 19 residues. The V and J ends lost 5 bases and 0 bases respectively, with 25 bases between them. The CDR3 sequence is CASSTLSLGPGWVNTEAFF. DNA for the CDR3: TGTGCCAGCAGCACACTGAGTCTGGGGCCAGGGTGGGTGAACACTGAAGCTTTCTTT. The full variable domain, in which reference TRBV7-2 and TRBJ1-1 provide the parts outside the CDR3, is GAGVSQSPSNKVTEKGKDVELRCDPISGHTALYWYRQSLGQGLEFLIYFQGNSAPDKSGLPSDRFSAERTGGSVSTLTIQRTQQEDSAVYLCASSTLSLGPGWVNTEAFFGQGTRLTVV.

The rearrangement links TRBV7-2 to TRBJ1-5; possible D gene TRBD1, 6 bases. Trimming pared 5 bases from V and 5 bases from J, leaving 13 bases between. CDR1 and CDR2 (germline): SGHTA, FQGNSA. The CDR3 is 14 residues long. The CDR3 loop reads CASSLQGLYQPQHF. The CDR3 region has the DNA TGTGCCAGCAGCCTACAGGGCCTCTATCAGCCCCAGCATTTT.

The CDR3 bases are TGTGCCAGCAGCTTGGGTCCGGCGGGTGGGGGCTACGAGCAGTACTTC. It encodes CASSLGPAGGGYEQYF. V gene TRBV5-6 combines with J gene TRBJ2-5; possibly TRBD1 or TRBD2 for D (5 bases each). The J call could be wrong; TRBJ2-7 is a better fit for the DNA end. CDR3 length: 16 residues. CDR1 and CDR2 (germline): SGHDT, YYEEEE.

The table lists this clone with a count of one. The V gene is TRBV6-6, the J gene TRBJ1-4; D perhaps matches TRBD1 (5 bases). V lost 6 bases, J lost 14 bases, and 13 bases lay in between. The CDR3 length is 11 residues. The germline V gene encodes CDR1 MNHNY and CDR2 SVGAGI (reference sequence). The CDR3 sequence: CASSQDRTLFF. CDR3 DNA sequence: TGTGCCAGCAGCCAAGACAGAACTCTGTTTTTT.

The V call is TRBV28, the J call TRBJ1-1; D remains unclear. Trimming left V 2 bases short and J 1 base short, with 5 bases between. CDR1 is MDHEN and CDR2 is SYDVKM in the germline V gene. This CDR3 is built from 13 residues. The CDR3 reads CASSLRQNTEAFF. The CDR3 nucleotides are TGTGCCAGCAGTTTACGACAGAACACTGAAGCTTTCTTT.

In this sample, this clone turned up once. This sequence joins TRBV9 and TRBJ2-5, with D perhaps TRBD2 (6 bases). The DNA end is more similar to TRBJ2-7, so the J call may be wrong. The CDR3 spans 15 residues. Germline V lookup: CDR1 SGDLS, CDR2 YYNGEE. As DNA, the CDR3 is TGTGCCAGCAGCCCCTTGGCGGGACTCGGTTACGAGCAGTACTTC. Translated, it gives CASSPLAGLGYEQYF.

The chain is built from TRBV30 and TRBJ1-2; D call uncertain. The ends were cut back, 1 base at V and 8 bases at J, with 11 bases in the middle. The CDR3 runs to 12 residues. CDR1 is GTSNPN, CDR2 SVGIG, per germline (reference sequence). The DNA for the CDR3 is TGTGCCTGGAGTGGGGCAGGAAGCGGCTACACCTTC. It translates to CAWSGAGSGYTF.

There are a few counts of this clone. The V gene is TRBV27, the J gene TRBJ2-5, with a possible D match to TRBD2 (5 bases). The CDR3 is 17 amino acids. CDR1 is MNHEY, CDR2 SMNVEV, per germline (reference sequence). The germline V and J ends were trimmed by 4 bases and 0 bases, with 18 bases remaining between them. The CDR3 here is CASSSYLRGDYQETQYF. CDR3 nucleotide sequence: TGTGCCAGCAGTTCCTACCTCCGGGGAGACTACCAAGAGACCCAGTACTTC.

The CDR3 sequence: CASSLLGGYSQPQHF. DNA of the CDR3: TGTGCCAGCAGCCTCCTTGGAGGGTATAGCCAGCCCCAGCATTTT. The chain combines TRBV28 with TRBJ1-5; D gene uncertain. The V and J ends lost 6 bases and 7 bases respectively, with 19 bases between them. Germline V gene lookup returns CDR1 MDHEN and CDR2 SYDVKM. The CDR3 extends over 15 amino acids.

This chain connects TRBV5-4 to TRBJ2-7; 9 bases fit TRBD1. Trimming removed 4 bases from V and 5 bases from J; junction bases left unmatched: 4. The germline V gene encodes CDR1 SGHNT and CDR2 YYREEE (reference sequence). The CDR3 has 13 residues. The CDR3 region has the DNA TGTGCCAGCAGCCAACAGGGGGCCCACGAGCAGTACTTC. This sequence encodes CASSQQGAHEQYF.

Points on this clone: One end of the junction fails to match germline, which may point to a read error. This chain links TRBV9 with TRBJ1-2; 7 bases match TRBD1. Germline V gives CDR1 SGDLS, CDR2 YYNGEE. The CDR3 consists of 15 residues. CDR3 nucleotides: TGTGCCAGCAGCTTCCGGACAGGAGGAACCTATGGTTACACCTTC. Translating it yields CASSFRTGGTYGYTF.

This clone was counted between two and nine times. The rearrangement uses TRBV11-3 and TRBJ1-3; D possibly corresponds to TRBD1 (5 bases). CDR1 SGHNT and CDR2 YENEEA come from the germline V gene. V dropped 3 bases and J dropped 4 bases, with 7 bases sitting between them. The CDR3 consists of 13 residues. The CDR3 region has the DNA TGTGCCAGCAGCTTCCAGGGCGGAAACACCATATATTTT. Protein product: CASSFQGGNTIYF.

This chain connects TRBV4-1 to TRBJ2-1; a weak D match, TRBD2 (7 bases). Germline V lookup: CDR1 MGHRA, CDR2 YSYEKL. Trimming shortened V by 1 base and J by 9 bases, and 13 bases separated the two germline ends. The CDR3 is made up of 14 amino acids. The CDR3 sequence is CASSQGPGEGEQFF. The CDR3 DNA reads as TGCGCCAGCAGCCAAGGTCCAGGGGAGGGTGAGCAGTTCTTC.

The chain recombines TRBV28 with TRBJ2-5; D is undetermined. CDR1 and CDR2 from the germline V gene are MDHEN and SYDVKM. The CDR3 length is 14 residues. Trimming removed 1 base at V and 2 bases at J, with 8 bases between. The CDR3 here is CASSLLSYQETQYF. The CDR3 DNA follows: TGTGCCAGCAGTTTATTATCGTATCAAGAGACCCAGTACTTC. Supplemented by reference TRBV28 and TRBJ2-5, the full variable domain reads DVKVTQSSRYLVKRTGEKVFLECVQDMDHENMFWYRQDPGLGLRLIYFSYDVKMKEKGDIPEGYSVSREKKERFSLILESASTNQTSMYLCASSLLSYQETQYFGPGTRLLVL.

This clone was seen just once. This chain links TRBV30 with TRBJ2-2, with 8 bases matching TRBD2. J gave up 2 bases and V 3 bases, and 11 bases lay outside the gene matches. The CDR3 is 17 residues long. Germline CDR1 reads GTSNPN; CDR2 reads SVGIG (reference sequence). The CDR3 DNA sequence: TGTGCCTGGAGGGCCCACGGGACTAGTAGTAACACCGGGGAGCTGTTTTTT. This codes for CAWRAHGTSSNTGELFF. Drawing the rest from reference TRBV30 and TRBJ2-2, the complete variable domain is SQTIHQWPATLVQPVGSPLSLECTVEGTSNPNLYWYRQAAGRGLQLLFYSVGIGQISSEVPQNLSASRPQDRQFILSSKKLLLSDSGFYLCAWRAHGTSSNTGELFFGEGSRLTVL.

This chain uses TRBV5-4 with TRBJ2-6, with 9 bases identical to TRBD1. The CDR3 is 16 residues long. V shed 3 bases, J shed 4 bases, and the junction held 5 bases outside the gene matches. In germline, CDR1 is SGHNT, CDR2 YYREEE (reference sequence). The CDR3 loop is CASSSGTGIGANVLTF. The DNA for the CDR3 is TGTGCCAGCAGCTCCGGGACAGGGATCGGGGCCAACGTCCTGACTTTC.

A single count supports this clone. CDR3: CASSAGQGAWETQYF. The DNA of the CDR3 is TGTGCCAGCAGCGCGGGACAGGGGGCTTGGGAGACCCAGTACTTC. This chain uses TRBV9 with TRBJ2-5; 12 bases are a match to TRBD1. Trimming took 3 bases from V and 5 from J; bases not matched to a gene: 5. The CDR3 totals 15 residues. Germline V CDR1 and CDR2: SGDLS, YYNGEE.

This chain joins TRBV28 and TRBJ2-7; perhaps TRBD1 as D (5 bases). Germline CDR1 is MDHEN and CDR2 is SYDVKM. The CDR3 length is 14 residues. Trimming took off 3 bases at V and 4 bases at J, with 13 bases between the two ends. As DNA, the CDR3 is TGTGCCAGCAGTTTGCGTCAGGGTAGTTACGAGCAGTACTTC. Amino acids: CASSLRQGSYEQYF. The variable domain in full, completed from reference TRBV28 and TRBJ2-7, reads DVKVTQSSRYLVKRTGEKVFLECVQDMDHENMFWYRQDPGLGLRLIYFSYDVKMKEKGDIPEGYSVSREKKERFSLILESASTNQTSMYLCASSLRQGSYEQYFGPGTRLTVT.

The chain has TRBV10-3 and TRBJ2-7, with D maybe TRBD2 (5 bases). The CDR3 runs to 13 residues. Germline V gene sequence: CDR1 ENHRY, CDR2 SYGVKD. Trimming shortened V by 6 bases and J by 4 bases, and 13 bases separated the two germline ends. The CDR3 reads CAISGVLWYEQYF. CDR3 coding DNA: TGTGCCATCAGCGGGGTTCTTTGGTACGAGCAGTACTTC.

The chain recombines TRBV2 with TRBJ2-3; 8 bases fit TRBD1. CDR1 and CDR2 (germline): SNHLY, FYNNEI. The V gene end was trimmed by 3 bases and the J gene end by 1 base; junction bases not matched to a gene: 3. The length of the CDR3 is 15 residues. CDR3 in DNA: TGTGCCAGCAGTGATGCGGGACAGGGCACAGATACGCAGTATTTT. Translated, it gives CASSDAGQGTDTQYF.

This sequence joins TRBV7-2 and TRBJ1-1; D unclear. This CDR3 has 13 amino acids. CDR1 SGHTA and CDR2 FQGNSA come from the germline V gene. V shed 1 base and J shed 5 bases, with 8 bases lying between them. The CDR3 here is CASSLDAGTEAFF. The CDR3 DNA reads as TGTGCCAGCAGCTTAGACGCGGGAACTGAAGCTTTCTTT. The full variable domain, in which reference TRBV7-2 and TRBJ1-1 provide the parts outside the CDR3, is GAGVSQSPSNKVTEKGKDVELRCDPISGHTALYWYRQSLGQGLEFLIYFQGNSAPDKSGLPSDRFSAERTGGSVSTLTIQRTQQEDSAVYLCASSLDAGTEAFFGQGTRLTVV.

The chain couples TRBV5-4 to TRBJ2-5; 11 bases are shared with TRBD2. The CDR3 length is 17 residues. Germline V gene sequence: CDR1 SGHNT, CDR2 YYREEE (reference sequence). J gave up 2 bases and V 0 bases, and 6 bases lay outside the gene matches. CDR3 region: CASSLGSGRAPQETQYF. The CDR3 DNA is TGTGCCAGCAGCTTGGGTAGCGGGAGGGCCCCGCAAGAGACCCAGTACTTC.

The V call is TRBV6-1, the J call TRBJ1-3; the D is unclear. Germline V gene sequence: CDR1 MNHNS, CDR2 SASEGT. This CDR3 is built from 11 residues. The V end was cut by 8 bases, the J end by 3 bases, with 5 bases between. Here the CDR3 reads CASLGGNTIYF. The CDR3 region has the DNA TGTGCCAGCCTCGGTGGAAACACCATATATTTT.

J is TRBJ2-3 and V is TRBV7-9, with 7 bases that match TRBD2. CDR3 length: 13 residues. Germline V gene lookup returns CDR1 SEHNR and CDR2 FQNEAQ (reference sequence). J gave up 0 bases and V 7 bases, and 1 base lay outside the gene matches. The CDR3 nucleotides are TGTGCCAGCACAGCGGGAAGCACAGATACGCAGTATTTT. Residues: CASTAGSTDTQYF.